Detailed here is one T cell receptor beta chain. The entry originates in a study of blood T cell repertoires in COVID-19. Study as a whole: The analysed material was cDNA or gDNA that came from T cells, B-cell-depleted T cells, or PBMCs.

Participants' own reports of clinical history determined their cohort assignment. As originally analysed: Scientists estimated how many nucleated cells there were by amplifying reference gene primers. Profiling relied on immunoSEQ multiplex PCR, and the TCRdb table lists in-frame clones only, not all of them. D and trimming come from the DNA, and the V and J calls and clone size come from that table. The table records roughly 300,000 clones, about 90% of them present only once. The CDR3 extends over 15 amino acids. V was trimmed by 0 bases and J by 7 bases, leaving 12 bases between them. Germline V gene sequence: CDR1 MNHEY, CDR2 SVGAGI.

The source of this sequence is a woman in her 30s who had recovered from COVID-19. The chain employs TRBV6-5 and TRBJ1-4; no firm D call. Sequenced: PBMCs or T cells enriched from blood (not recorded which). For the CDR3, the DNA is TGTGCCAGCAGTTACTCCAGGATAGGAAGTGAAAAACTGTTTTTT. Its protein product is CASSYSRIGSEKLFF.